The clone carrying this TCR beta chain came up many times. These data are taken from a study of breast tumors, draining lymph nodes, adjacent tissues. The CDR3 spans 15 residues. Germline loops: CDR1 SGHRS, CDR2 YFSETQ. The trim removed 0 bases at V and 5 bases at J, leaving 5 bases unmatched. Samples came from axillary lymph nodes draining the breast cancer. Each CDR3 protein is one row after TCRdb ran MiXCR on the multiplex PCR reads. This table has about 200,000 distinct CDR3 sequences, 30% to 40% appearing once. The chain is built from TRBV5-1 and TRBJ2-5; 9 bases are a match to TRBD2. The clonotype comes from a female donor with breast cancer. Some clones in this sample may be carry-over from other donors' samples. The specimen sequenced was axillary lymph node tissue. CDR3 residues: CASSLGTSERETQYF. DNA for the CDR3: TGCGCCAGCAGCTTGGGGACTAGCGAACGGGAGACCCAGTACTTC. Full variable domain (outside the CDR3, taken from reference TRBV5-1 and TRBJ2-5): KAGVTQTPRYLIKTRGQQVTLSCSPISGHRSVSWYQQTPGQGLQFLFEYFSETQRNKGNFPGRFSGRQFSNSRSEMNVSTLELGDSALYLCASSLGTSERETQYFGPGTRLLVL.